A selection of T cell receptor beta chains follows, all from one sample in a study of early T cells in non-severe SARS-CoV-2 infection. From the 5' RACE reads, TCRdb called clonotypes with MiXCR, one entry per CDR3 protein. In the table there are tens of thousands of distinct CDR3 sequences, 10% of which are singletons. The material was whole blood, obtained at baseline. These receptors were obtained from an adult who was a healthcare worker with PCR-confirmed SARS-CoV-2 infection or an uninfected control (not recorded which). Both conserved end residues are part of each CDR3. The D gene is left open where the match is weak. Part of the rows lack a size; the others show once, few, many or a class for expanded clones.

>.|TRBJ1-4|.|TRBV4-2
CASSQESTYSPGKLFF
TGTGCCAGCAGCCAAGAATCCACGTACTCGCCGGGAAAACTGTTTTTT
>few|TRBJ1-6|.|TRBV10-3
CASGTYNSPLHF
TGTGCCAGCGGGACTTATAATTCACCCCTCCACTTT
>.|TRBJ2-7|.|TRBV6-1
CASSETPPYEQYF
TGTGCCAGCAGTGAGACCCCCCCCTACGAGCAGTACTTC
>few|TRBJ2-1|TRBD2|TRBV20-1
CSALGLTSSYNEQFF
TGCAGTGCCCTGGGGCTGACTAGCTCTTACAATGAGCAGTTCTTC
>.|TRBJ1-5|.|TRBV12-3/TRBV12-4
CASSFDSMWTNNQPQHF
TGTGCCAGCAGTTTTGACAGTATGTGGACCAACAATCAGCCCCAGCATTTT
>few|TRBJ2-1|.|TRBV6-6
CASSYGKGHQFF
TGTGCCAGCAGTTATGGCAAGGGACATCAGTTCTTC
>.|TRBJ2-5|TRBD2|TRBV9
CASSGGTSGKETQYF
TGTGCCAGCAGCGGCGGGACTAGCGGAAAAGAGACCCAGTACTTC
>many|TRBJ2-7|.|TRBV9
CASSEEPAGYEQYF
TGTGCCAGCAGCGAAGAGCCAGCGGGCTACGAGCAGTACTTC
>few|TRBJ2-3|TRBD2|TRBV5-1
CASSQWTSGSDTQYF
TGCGCCAGCAGTCAGTGGACTAGCGGGAGTGATACGCAGTATTTT
>few|TRBJ1-6|.|TRBV12-3/TRBV12-4
CASSHAQTRSLHF
TGTGCCAGCAGCCACGCACAGACCCGATCCCTCCACTTT
>few|TRBJ2-4|.|TRBV10-3
CAISESERASTQYF
TGTGCCATCAGTGAGTCCGAGAGAGCTAGCACTCAGTACTTC
>.|TRBJ2-7|TRBD2|TRBV7-9
CASSMRTSGRYEQYF
TGTGCCAGCAGCATGCGGACTAGCGGGAGATACGAGCAGTACTTC